Below are 30 T cell receptor beta chains sequenced from a single sample in a study of T cell repertoires in aging, cancer and after chemotherapy. Multiplex touch-down PCR with TRB-A/B primers amplified rearranged V-D-J TRB sequences. TCRdb passed the multiplex PCR reads through MiXCR, listing each CDR3 protein once. The repertoire includes 10,000 to 12,000 distinct CDR3 sequences, around 30% of them detected once, and roughly 3.1% sits in the top ten. Peripheral blood genomic DNA, not sorted cells or RNA, was the template. Source material: blood. The receptors derive from a human donor in good health.

The J gene is TRBJ1-3, the V gene TRBV20-1, with a tentative D call TRBD1 (5 bases). V lost 0 bases and J 3 bases, leaving 12 bases between the germline ends. CDR1 is DFQATT and CDR2 is SNEGSKA in the germline V gene (reference sequence). The CDR3 consists of 15 residues. The CDR3 spells CSAREQGGGGNTIYF. CDR3 nucleotides: TGCAGTGCTAGAGAGCAGGGTGGTGGTGGAAACACCATATATTTT.

This clonotype came up a few times. V usage is TRBV19 and J usage is TRBJ2-1; D is possibly TRBD1 (6 bases). CDR3 length: 14 amino acids. V lost 6 bases to trimming and J lost 10 bases, with 19 bases between them. Germline V gene sequence: CDR1 LNHDA, CDR2 SQIVND (reference sequence). Here the CDR3 reads CASSPGASPREQFF. CDR3 coding DNA: TGTGCCAGTAGCCCAGGGGCCTCCCCTCGGGAGCAGTTCTTC.

This clonotype was detected only a few times. This chain joins TRBV19 and TRBJ1-4; D gene ambiguous. This CDR3 comprises 15 residues. Per germline, CDR1 LNHDA and CDR2 SQIVND (reference sequence). Trimming left V 3 bases short and J 4 bases short, with 12 bases between. CDR3 nucleotides: TGTGCCAGTAGTATGCCGAGTCGGCGTAATGAAAAACTGTTTTTT. Translation gives CASSMPSRRNEKLFF. Based on the CDR3 plus reference TRBV19 and TRBJ1-4, the full variable domain is DGGITQSPKYLFRKEGQNVTLSCEQNLNHDAMYWYRQDPGQGLRLIYYSQIVNDFQKGDIAEGYSVSREKKESFPLTVTSAQKNPTAFYLCASSMPSRRNEKLFFGSGTQLSVL.

V gene TRBV19 combines with J gene TRBJ1-1, with D maybe TRBD1 (6 bases). This CDR3 comprises 17 residues. Germline CDR1 reads LNHDA; CDR2 reads SQIVND (reference sequence). The V gene lost 4 bases and the J gene lost 5 bases, with 23 bases spanning the gap. The CDR3 coding sequence is TGTGCCAGTAGTAACCGACAGGATTGGGCCTTTCGGACTGAAGCTTTCTTT. It specifies CASSNRQDWAFRTEAFF.

This chain uses TRBV20-1 with TRBJ2-5; no reliable D call. Trimming shortened V by 0 bases and J by 0 bases, and 8 bases separated the two germline ends. Germline CDR1 reads DFQATT; CDR2 reads SNEGSKA (reference sequence). The CDR3 covers 14 residues. The CDR3 region is CSARDHGYQETQYF. CDR3 bases: TGCAGTGCTAGAGATCACGGGTACCAAGAGACCCAGTACTTC.

The chain employs TRBV6-5 and TRBJ1-2; TRBD1 might be the D (6 bases). Germline V CDR1 and CDR2: MNHEY, SVGAGI. The ends were cut back, 6 bases at V and 5 bases at J, with 10 bases in the middle. The CDR3 spans 12 residues. This CDR3 is CASSPTGYGYTF. In DNA form, the CDR3 reads TGTGCCAGCAGCCCGACAGGTTATGGCTACACCTTC.

This clonotype was counted only a few times. This chain links TRBV20-1 with TRBJ2-1; 9 nucleotides line up with TRBD2. The CDR3 has 16 residues. Germline CDR1 is DFQATT and CDR2 is SNEGSKA (reference sequence). Losses at the gene ends were 5 bases for V and 7 bases for J; bases not matched to a gene: 15. CDR3 amino acids: CSASPAIAGDVNEQFF. The CDR3 bases are TGCAGTGCTTCACCTGCCATAGCGGGAGATGTTAATGAGCAGTTCTTC.

This clonotype is judged medium-sized. This chain links TRBV18 with TRBJ2-2; D is unclear. Trimming shortened V by 6 bases and J by 1 base, and 3 bases separated the two germline ends. The CDR3 is made up of 12 amino acids. CDR1 is KGHSH, CDR2 LQKENI, per germline. CDR3 nucleotide sequence: TGTGCCAGCTCTCTGAACACCGGGGAGCTGTTTTTT. It encodes CASSLNTGELFF. Together with reference TRBV18 and TRBJ2-2, the CDR3 gives the full variable domain: NAGVMQNPRHLVRRRGQEARLRCSPMKGHSHVYWYRQLPEEGLKFMVYLQKENIIDESGMPKERFSAEFPKEGPSILRIQQVVRGDSAAYFCASSLNTGELFFGEGSRLTVL.

This clonotype has only a few counts. The rearrangement links TRBV6-5 to TRBJ2-7; tentative D call: TRBD1 (5 bases). V was shortened by 1 base and J by 0 bases, with 7 bases between the two germline ends. The CDR3 has 14 amino acids. Germline assignment: CDR1 MNHEY and CDR2 SVGAGI. CDR3 protein: CASSYWGSSYEQYF. In DNA form, the CDR3 reads TGTGCCAGCAGTTACTGGGGCAGCTCCTACGAGCAGTACTTC.

CDR3 residues: CAWKGQGLLQETQYF. Written as DNA, the CDR3 is TGTGCCTGGAAAGGACAGGGTTTACTCCAAGAGACCCAGTACTTC. The genes are TRBV30 and TRBJ2-5, with 8 bases aligning to TRBD1. The germline V gene encodes CDR1 GTSNPN and CDR2 SVGIG (reference sequence). The J segment lost 1 base and the V segment lost 4 bases, leaving 8 bases of the junction unmatched. The CDR3 totals 15 residues.

This clonotype came up a few times. The rearrangement joins TRBV15 to TRBJ2-7, with D possibly matching TRBD1 (6 bases). V was pared by 3 bases and J by 3 bases, with 12 bases between. Germline lookup yields CDR1 LNHNV and CDR2 YYDKDF (reference sequence). The CDR3 loop spans 14 amino acids. CDR3 DNA: TGTGCCACCAGCAGGGGCAGGGGTGGCTACGAGCAGTACTTC. It encodes CATSRGRGGYEQYF.

Comment on this clonotype: At one end the junction does not follow the germline gene, possibly because of a read error. V usage is TRBV4-3 and J usage is TRBJ1-1, with 7 bases identical to TRBD1. CDR1 is LGHNA, CDR2 YSLEER, per germline. The CDR3 contains 16 residues. The DNA for the CDR3 is TGTGCCAGCAGCCAAGGGGTTGAGCCAGGGGGCACTGAAGCTTTCTTT. This sequence encodes CASSQGVEPGGTEAFF.

J is TRBJ1-1 and V is TRBV4-2; the D gene is possibly TRBD1 (5 bases). The J call could be wrong; TRBJ1-6 is a better fit for the DNA end. The CDR3 runs 16 residues. CDR1 is LGHNA, CDR2 YNFKEQ, per germline. The CDR3 DNA is TGTGCCAGCAGCCAAGAAAGGGACGGTGGGAATTCACCCCTCCACTTT. Amino acid sequence: CASSQERDGGNSPLHF.

The chain uses TRBV11-3 and TRBJ1-1; 8 bases line up with TRBD1. CDR3 size: 16 residues. CDR1 is SGHNT and CDR2 is YENEEA in the germline V gene. Trimming at V came to 5 bases and at J to 3 bases, leaving 11 bases not matched to a gene. The CDR3 bases are TGTGCCAGCAGCCCAGGACAGGGAACAAAGGACACTGAAGCTTTCTTT. Its protein product is CASSPGQGTKDTEAFF.

A few counts support this clonotype. The rearrangement uses TRBV7-9 and TRBJ1-1; 7 bases fit TRBD1. This CDR3 has 15 residues. V was pared by 5 bases and J by 1 base, with 7 bases of the junction left unmatched. Germline V gene data show CDR1 as SEHNR and CDR2 as FQNEAQ (reference sequence). The CDR3 nucleotides read TGTGCCAGCAGCCCAGGTTGGGACAGGAACACTGAAGCTTTCTTT. Translated: CASSPGWDRNTEAFF.

This clonotype turned up a few times. V gene TRBV5-4 combines with J gene TRBJ2-1; 7 bases line up with TRBD1. Unmatched junction bases numbered 0, after V lost 1 base and J lost 5 bases. In germline, CDR1 is SGHNT, CDR2 YYREEE (reference sequence). This CDR3 spans 13 amino acids. The CDR3, as DNA: TGTGCCAGCAGCTTGCAGGGGGACAATGAGCAGTTCTTC. Protein: CASSLQGDNEQFF.

This clonotype was counted a few times. The rearrangement joins TRBV6-5 to TRBJ2-1; D may be TRBD1 or TRBD2 (5 bases each). The CDR3 spans 16 residues. The V and J ends lost 0 bases and 9 bases respectively, with 18 bases between them. Germline V gene sequence: CDR1 MNHEY, CDR2 SVGAGI. CDR3 bases: TGTGCCAGCAGTTACTCGGCCGGGCCCGGGGCCTTTGAGCAGTTCTTC. Translation gives CASSYSAGPGAFEQFF.

CDR3 protein: CAWSVNAREQFF. CDR3 nucleotide sequence: TGTGCCTGGAGTGTAAATGCCAGGGAGCAGTTCTTC. The V and J genes are TRBV30 and TRBJ2-1; D unclear. Germline V gives CDR1 GTSNPN, CDR2 SVGIG (reference sequence). The CDR3 totals 12 residues. V lost 0 bases to trimming and J lost 10 bases, with 10 bases between them.

V and J are TRBV6-1 and TRBJ1-2; maybe TRBD1 (6 bases). The CDR3 spans 16 residues. Between the trimmed V and J ends, which lost 6 bases and 3 bases, there was a span of 20 bases. Germline V lookup: CDR1 MNHNS, CDR2 SASEGT. This CDR3 is CASSNTRPTGHYGYTF. DNA for the CDR3: TGTGCCAGCAGCAACACAAGACCGACAGGCCACTATGGCTACACCTTC.

V and J are TRBV6-6 and TRBJ1-1; D may be TRBD1 (6 bases). CDR1 is MNHNY, CDR2 SVGAGI, per germline (reference sequence). The CDR3 is 14 amino acids. Trimming stripped 4 bases from V and 4 bases from J, with 13 bases between. CDR3 bases: TGTGCCAGCAGTTCACAGGGATATGGCACTGAAGCTTTCTTT. Its translation is CASSSQGYGTEAFF.

This clonotype is labeled medium-sized (0.01 to 0.1%). The chain recombines TRBV29-1 with TRBJ1-2, with D tentatively TRBD1 (6 bases). This CDR3 has 13 amino acids. Germline loops: CDR1 SQVTM, CDR2 ANQGSEA. Trimming removed 6 bases from V and 5 bases from J, with 16 bases in between. CDR3 amino acids: CSVGGQLSYGYTF. The CDR3 DNA reads TGCAGCGTCGGCGGACAGCTCTCGTATGGCTACACCTTC. The full variable domain, with the rest looked up from reference TRBV29-1 and TRBJ1-2, is SAVISQKPSRDICQRGTSLTIQCQVDSQVTMMFWYRQQPGQSLTLIATANQGSEATYESGFVIDKFPISRPNLTFSTLTVSNMSPEDSSIYLCSVGGQLSYGYTFGSGTRLTVV.

The chain links TRBV27 to TRBJ2-1; 7 bases fit TRBD2. The CDR3 spans 17 residues. V was pared by 3 bases and J by 7 bases, with 15 bases of the junction left unmatched. Germline lookup yields CDR1 MNHEY and CDR2 SMNVEV (reference sequence). The CDR3 region is CASSFFAGASTINEQFF. CDR3 nucleotide sequence: TGTGCCAGCAGTTTCTTCGCGGGAGCTTCTACAATTAATGAGCAGTTCTTC.

As concerns this clonotype: The junction departs from the called germline gene at one end, perhaps through a read error. V usage is TRBV13 and J usage is TRBJ1-5; 7 bases are shared with TRBD1. CDR1 is PRHDT, CDR2 FYEKMQ, per germline (reference sequence). This CDR3 contains 18 residues. The CDR3, as DNA: TGTGCCAGCAGCCTAGGACAGGCCGCAAAGTATAGCAATCAGCCCCAGCATTTT. Protein product: CASSLGQAAKYSNQPQHF.

The chain recombines TRBV6-1 with TRBJ2-7, with D unresolved. This CDR3 contains 15 residues. V was cut by 1 base and J by 1 base, with 11 bases left in between. The germline V gene encodes CDR1 MNHNS and CDR2 SASEGT. The CDR3 loop is CASSEVTYPSYEQYF. CDR3 DNA: TGTGCCAGCAGTGAAGTAACATACCCTTCCTACGAGCAGTACTTC.

A word on this clonotype: The junction does not match germline at one end; this may be a read error. In DNA form, the CDR3 reads TGTGCCAGCAGTCTAGCGGGGAGCACAGATACGCAGTATTTT. It yields the protein CASSLAGSTDTQYF. The rearrangement joins TRBV12-3 or TRBV12-4 to TRBJ2-3; 9 positions match TRBD2. The CDR3 runs to 14 residues.

This clonotype is categorized as medium-sized (0.01 to 0.1%). The CDR3 DNA follows: TGTGCCAGCAGGGACGGACGGCGGGCGGGGGGACGCATAAAGGGGGAGCAGTTCTTC. This codes for CASRDGRRAGGRIKGEQFF. This chain uses TRBV27 with TRBJ2-1, with TRBD2 identical over 8 bases. V lost 6 bases and J lost 10; bases outside the gene matches: 26. The CDR3 is 19 amino acids. In germline, CDR1 is MNHEY, CDR2 SMNVEV (reference sequence).

This clonotype has just one count. The rearrangement joins TRBV7-6 to TRBJ2-7; D could derive from TRBD1 or TRBD2 (5 bases each). V was clipped by 3 bases and J by 0 bases, with 12 bases between them. Germline assignment: CDR1 SGHVS and CDR2 FNYEAQ. CDR3 length equals 15 residues. This chain's CDR3 is CASSFGDGTSYEQYF. CDR3 nucleotide sequence: TGTGCCAGCAGCTTCGGGGACGGCACCTCCTACGAGCAGTACTTC.

This rearrangement joins TRBV27 to TRBJ1-6, with D hard to call. This CDR3 is 14 amino acids long. Germline CDR1 MNHEY, CDR2 SMNVEV (reference sequence). Trimming took off 4 bases at V and 8 bases at J, with 12 bases between the two ends. CDR3 nucleotides: TGTGCCAGCAGTTGGGCAGCGATGGATTCACCCCTCCACTTT. This codes for CASSWAAMDSPLHF.

The chain carries TRBV20-1 and TRBJ1-6, with no clear D. Germline loops: CDR1 DFQATT, CDR2 SNEGSKA (reference sequence). The CDR3 consists of 15 residues. V was cut by 6 bases and J by 3 bases, with 15 bases left in between. CDR3 DNA: TGCAGTGCAAGGTGGGCAGAAAGCTATAATTCACCCCTCCACTTT. It specifies CSARWAESYNSPLHF.

The V and J genes are TRBV6-1 and TRBJ1-5, with D hard to call. Looked up from germline, CDR1 is MNHNS and CDR2 is SASEGT. Trimming cost V 7 bases and J 2 bases, with 9 bases left between them. CDR3 length: 13 amino acids. This chain's CDR3 is CASIETGNQPQHF. CDR3 DNA sequence: TGTGCCAGCATTGAGACGGGCAATCAGCCCCAGCATTTT.